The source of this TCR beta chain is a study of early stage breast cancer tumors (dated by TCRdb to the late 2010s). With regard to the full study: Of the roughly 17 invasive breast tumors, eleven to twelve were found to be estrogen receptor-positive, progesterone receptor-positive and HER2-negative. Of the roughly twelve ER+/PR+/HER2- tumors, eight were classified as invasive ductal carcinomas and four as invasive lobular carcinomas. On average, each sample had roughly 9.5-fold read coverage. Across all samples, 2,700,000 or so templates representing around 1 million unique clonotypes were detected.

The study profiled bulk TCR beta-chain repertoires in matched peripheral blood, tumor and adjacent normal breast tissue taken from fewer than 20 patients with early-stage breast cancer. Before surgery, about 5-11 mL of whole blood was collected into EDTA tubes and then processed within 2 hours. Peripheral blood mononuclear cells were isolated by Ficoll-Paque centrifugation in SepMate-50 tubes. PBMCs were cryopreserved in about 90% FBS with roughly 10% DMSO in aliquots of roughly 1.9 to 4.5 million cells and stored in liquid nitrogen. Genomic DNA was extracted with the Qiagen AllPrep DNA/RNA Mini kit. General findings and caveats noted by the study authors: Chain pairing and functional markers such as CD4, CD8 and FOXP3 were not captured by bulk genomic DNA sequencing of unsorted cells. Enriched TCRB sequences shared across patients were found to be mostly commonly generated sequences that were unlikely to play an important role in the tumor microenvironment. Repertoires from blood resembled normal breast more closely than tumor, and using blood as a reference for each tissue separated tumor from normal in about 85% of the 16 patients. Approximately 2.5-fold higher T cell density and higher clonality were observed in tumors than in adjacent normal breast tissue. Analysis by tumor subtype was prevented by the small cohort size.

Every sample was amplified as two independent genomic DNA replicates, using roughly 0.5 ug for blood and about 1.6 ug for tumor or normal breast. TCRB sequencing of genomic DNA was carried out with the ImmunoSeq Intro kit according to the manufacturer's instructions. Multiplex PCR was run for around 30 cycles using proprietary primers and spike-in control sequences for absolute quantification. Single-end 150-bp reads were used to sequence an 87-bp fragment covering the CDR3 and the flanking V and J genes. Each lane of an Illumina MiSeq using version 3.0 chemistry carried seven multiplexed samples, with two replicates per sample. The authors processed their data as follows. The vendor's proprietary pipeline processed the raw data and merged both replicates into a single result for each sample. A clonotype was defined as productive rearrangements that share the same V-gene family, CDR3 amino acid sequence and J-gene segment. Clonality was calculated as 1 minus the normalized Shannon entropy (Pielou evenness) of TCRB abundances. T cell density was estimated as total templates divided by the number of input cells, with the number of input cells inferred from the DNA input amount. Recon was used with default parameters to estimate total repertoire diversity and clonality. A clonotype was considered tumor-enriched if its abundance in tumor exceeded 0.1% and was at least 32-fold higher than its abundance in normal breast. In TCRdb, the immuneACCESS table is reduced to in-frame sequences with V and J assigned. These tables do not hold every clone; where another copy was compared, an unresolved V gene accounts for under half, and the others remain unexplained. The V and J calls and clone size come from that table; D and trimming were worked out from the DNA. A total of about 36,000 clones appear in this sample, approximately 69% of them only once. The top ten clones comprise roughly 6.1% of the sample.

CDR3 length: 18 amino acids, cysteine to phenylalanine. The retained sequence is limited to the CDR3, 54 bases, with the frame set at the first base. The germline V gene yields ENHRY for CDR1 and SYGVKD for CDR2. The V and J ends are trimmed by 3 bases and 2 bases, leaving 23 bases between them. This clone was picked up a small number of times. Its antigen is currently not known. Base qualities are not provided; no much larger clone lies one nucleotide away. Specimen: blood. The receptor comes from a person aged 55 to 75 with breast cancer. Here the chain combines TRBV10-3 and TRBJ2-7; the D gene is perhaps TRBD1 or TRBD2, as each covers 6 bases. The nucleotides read TGTGCCATCAGTGATTATGGTTTGGGGGGCGAGTCACCCTACGAGCAGTACTTC. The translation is CAISDYGLGGESPYEQYF.